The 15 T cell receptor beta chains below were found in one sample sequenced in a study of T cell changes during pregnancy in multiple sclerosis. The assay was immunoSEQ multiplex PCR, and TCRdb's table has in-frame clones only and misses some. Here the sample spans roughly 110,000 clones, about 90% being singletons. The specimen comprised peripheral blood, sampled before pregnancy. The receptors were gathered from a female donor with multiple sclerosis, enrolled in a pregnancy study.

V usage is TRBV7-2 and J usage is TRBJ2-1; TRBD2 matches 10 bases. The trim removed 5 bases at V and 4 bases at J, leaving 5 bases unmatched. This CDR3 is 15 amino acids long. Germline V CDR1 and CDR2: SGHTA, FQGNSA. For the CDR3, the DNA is TGTGCCAGCAGCAAGTCTAGCGGGGGTTACAATGAGCAGTTCTTC. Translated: CASSKSSGGYNEQFF. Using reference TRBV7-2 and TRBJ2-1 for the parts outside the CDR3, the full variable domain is GAGVSQSPSNKVTEKGKDVELRCDPISGHTALYWYRQSLGQGLEFLIYFQGNSAPDKSGLPSDRFSAERTGGSVSTLTIQRTQQEDSAVYLCASSKSSGGYNEQFFGPGTRLTVL.

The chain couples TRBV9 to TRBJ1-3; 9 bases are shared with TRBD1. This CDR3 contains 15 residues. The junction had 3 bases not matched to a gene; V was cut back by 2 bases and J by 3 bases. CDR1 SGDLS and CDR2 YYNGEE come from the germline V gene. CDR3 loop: CASSVSTGGGNTIYF. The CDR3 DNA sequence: TGTGCCAGCAGCGTTTCGACAGGGGGTGGAAACACCATATATTTT.

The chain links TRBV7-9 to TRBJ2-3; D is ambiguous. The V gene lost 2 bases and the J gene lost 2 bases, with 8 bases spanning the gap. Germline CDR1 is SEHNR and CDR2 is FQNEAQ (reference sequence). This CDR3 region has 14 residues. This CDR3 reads CASSLNGYTDTQYF. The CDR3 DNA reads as TGTGCCAGCAGCTTAAACGGGTACACAGATACGCAGTATTTT.

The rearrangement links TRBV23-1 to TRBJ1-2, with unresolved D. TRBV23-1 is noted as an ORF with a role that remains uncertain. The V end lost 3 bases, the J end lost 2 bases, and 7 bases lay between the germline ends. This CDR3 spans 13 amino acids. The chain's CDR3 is CASSHGGNYGYTF. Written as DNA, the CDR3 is TGCGCCAGCAGTCATGGAGGAAACTATGGCTACACCTTC.

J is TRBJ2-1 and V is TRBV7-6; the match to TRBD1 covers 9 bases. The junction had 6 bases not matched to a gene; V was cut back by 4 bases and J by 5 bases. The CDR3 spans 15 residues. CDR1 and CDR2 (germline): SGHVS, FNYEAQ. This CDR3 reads CASSSGTGTHNEQFF. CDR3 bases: TGTGCCAGCAGCTCCGGGACAGGGACCCACAATGAGCAGTTCTTC.

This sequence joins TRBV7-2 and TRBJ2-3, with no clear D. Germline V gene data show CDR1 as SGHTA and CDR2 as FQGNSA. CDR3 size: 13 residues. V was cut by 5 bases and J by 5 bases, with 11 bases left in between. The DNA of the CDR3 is TGTGCCAGCAGCCAACTCCCACGAGATACGCAGTATTTT. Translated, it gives CASSQLPRDTQYF.

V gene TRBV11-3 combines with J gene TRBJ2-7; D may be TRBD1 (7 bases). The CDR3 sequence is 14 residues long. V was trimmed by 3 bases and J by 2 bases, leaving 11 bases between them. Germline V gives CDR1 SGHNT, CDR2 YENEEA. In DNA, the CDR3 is TGTGCCAGCAGCTTGGCGGGACAGACCTACGAGCAGTACTTC. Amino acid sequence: CASSLAGQTYEQYF.

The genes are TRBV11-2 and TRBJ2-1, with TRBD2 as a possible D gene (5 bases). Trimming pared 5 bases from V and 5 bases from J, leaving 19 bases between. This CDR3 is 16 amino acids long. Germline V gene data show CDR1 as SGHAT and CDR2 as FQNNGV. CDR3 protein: CASSGFAGRRNNEQFF. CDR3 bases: TGTGCCAGCAGCGGGTTCGCGGGCCGACGGAACAATGAGCAGTTCTTC.

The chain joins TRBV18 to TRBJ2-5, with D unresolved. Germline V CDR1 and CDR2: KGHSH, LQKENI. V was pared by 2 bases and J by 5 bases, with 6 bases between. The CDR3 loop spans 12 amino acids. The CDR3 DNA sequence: TGTGCCAGCTCACCAAGCAAGGAGACCCAGTACTTC. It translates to CASSPSKETQYF. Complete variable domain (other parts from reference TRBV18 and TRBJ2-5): NAGVMQNPRHLVRRRGQEARLRCSPMKGHSHVYWYRQLPEEGLKFMVYLQKENIIDESGMPKERFSAEFPKEGPSILRIQQVVRGDSAAYFCASSPSKETQYFGPGTRLLVL.

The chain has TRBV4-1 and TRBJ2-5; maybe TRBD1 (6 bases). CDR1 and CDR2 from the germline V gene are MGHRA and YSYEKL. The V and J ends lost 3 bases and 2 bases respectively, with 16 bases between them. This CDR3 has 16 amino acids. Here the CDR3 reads CASSQHSGAAQETQYF. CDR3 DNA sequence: TGCGCCAGCAGCCAGCACTCAGGGGCCGCTCAAGAGACCCAGTACTTC.

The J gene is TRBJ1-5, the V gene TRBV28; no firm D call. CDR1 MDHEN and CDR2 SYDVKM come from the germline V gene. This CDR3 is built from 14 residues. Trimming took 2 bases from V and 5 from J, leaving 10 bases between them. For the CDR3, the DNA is TGTGCCAGCAGTTTAGCGGTTTTTGATCAGCCCCAGCATTTT. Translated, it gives CASSLAVFDQPQHF.

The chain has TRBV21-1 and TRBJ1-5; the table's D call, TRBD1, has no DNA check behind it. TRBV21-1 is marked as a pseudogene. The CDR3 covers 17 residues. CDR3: CASSNTPGGRGNQPQHF. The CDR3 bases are TGTGCCAGCAGCAACACCCCAGGGGGCCGGGGCAATCAGCCCCAGCATTTT.

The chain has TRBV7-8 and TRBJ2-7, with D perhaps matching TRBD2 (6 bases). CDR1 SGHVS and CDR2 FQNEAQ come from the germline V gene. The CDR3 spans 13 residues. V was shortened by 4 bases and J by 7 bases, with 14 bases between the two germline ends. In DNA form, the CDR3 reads TGTGCCAGCAGCTCAGGAGGGCAGAAGGAGCAGTACTTC. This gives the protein CASSSGGQKEQYF.

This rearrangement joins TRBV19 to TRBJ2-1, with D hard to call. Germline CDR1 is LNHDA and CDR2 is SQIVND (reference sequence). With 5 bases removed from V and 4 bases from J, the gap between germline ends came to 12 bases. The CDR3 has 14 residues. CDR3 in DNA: TGTGCCAGTAGTCTCGCTACCTCGTACAATGAGCAGTTCTTC. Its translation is CASSLATSYNEQFF.

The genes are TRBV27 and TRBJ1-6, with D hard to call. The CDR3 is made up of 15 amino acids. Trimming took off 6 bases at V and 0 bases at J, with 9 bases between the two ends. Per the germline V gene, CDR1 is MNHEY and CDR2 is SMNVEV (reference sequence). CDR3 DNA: TGTGCCAGCAGGGAGGTGAGCTCCTATAATTCACCCCTCCACTTT. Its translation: CASREVSSYNSPLHF.